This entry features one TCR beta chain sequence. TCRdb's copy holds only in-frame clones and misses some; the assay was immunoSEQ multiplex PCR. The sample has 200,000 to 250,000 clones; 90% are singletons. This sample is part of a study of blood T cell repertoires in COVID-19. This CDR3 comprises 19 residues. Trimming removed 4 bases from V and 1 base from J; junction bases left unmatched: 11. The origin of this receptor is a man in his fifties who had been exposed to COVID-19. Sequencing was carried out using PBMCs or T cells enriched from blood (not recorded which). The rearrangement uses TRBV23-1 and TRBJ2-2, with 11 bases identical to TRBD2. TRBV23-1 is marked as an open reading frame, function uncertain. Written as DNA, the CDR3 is TGCGCCAGCAGTCCCTTCACTAGCGGGAGAGGGGTGAACACCGGGGAGCTGTTTTTT. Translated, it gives CASSPFTSGRGVNTGELFF.